This T cell receptor (beta chain) was captured in a study of CD8 T cells in ankylosing spondylitis. The TCR beta libraries were generated through quantitative 5'-RACE incorporating molecular barcodes. TCRdb fed the 5' RACE reads into MiXCR, producing one record per CDR3 protein. The profile shows approximately 210,000 distinct CDR3 sequences, around 13% of them singletons. This clonotype was recorded a few times. What it binds is not known. Overall study findings and caveats: Matched synovial fluid from ankylosing spondylitis patients was reported to be enriched for disease-linked clones. The disease-linked clones had a CD8+ phenotype and low blood frequencies.

Trimming removed 4 bases from V and 2 bases from J, with 12 bases in between. Germline values: CDR1 MGHRA, CDR2 YSYEKL. CDR3 size: 15 residues. Source material: blood, either unsorted or a sorted T cell fraction (not recorded which). The chain has TRBV4-1 and TRBJ2-1; D gene uncertain. The receptor was isolated from a male donor with ankylosing spondylitis or in good health (not recorded which). CDR3 DNA: TGCGCCAGCAGCCTTAGACCAGAAGCCTACAATGAGCAGTTCTTC. It yields the protein CASSLRPEAYNEQFF.